A single sample gave rise to the 19 T cell receptor beta chains below, sequenced in a study of prognosis after radiotherapy for stage I lung cancer. Genomic DNA yielded TCR beta CDR3, amplified by two-round multiplex PCR. Specific primers for each TRBV and TRBJ gene were what first-round PCR used. Using its own MiXCR run on the multiplex PCR reads, TCRdb lists one record per CDR3 protein. The table includes around 30,000 distinct CDR3 sequences, under 40% detected once. This specimen was PBMCs, taken before or after stereotactic body radiation therapy (not recorded which). The receptors stem from a donor over 45 with non-small cell lung cancer.

This clonotype was seen repeatedly, ten times or more. A much larger clone lies one base from this, so it may be a read error. This chain uses TRBV28 with TRBJ2-7, with TRBD1 identical over 11 bases. Germline-derived CDR1 and CDR2 are MDHEN and SYDVKM. CDR3 length: 14 residues. The CDR3 DNA reads as TGTGCCAGCACCGCTTGGACAGGGGGCTACGAGCAGTGCTTC. Translation gives CASTAWTGGYEQCF.

J is TRBJ2-1 and V is TRBV7-2, with 7 positions matching TRBD2. From germline, CDR1 is SGHTA and CDR2 FQGNSA. This CDR3 is 15 amino acids long. Trimming took 1 base from V and 3 from J; bases not matched to a gene: 3. CDR3 nucleotides: TGTGCCAGCAGCTTAGGGGGAGGGGACTACAATGAGCAGTTCTTC. This sequence encodes CASSLGGGDYNEQFF.

The chain recombines TRBV5-1 with TRBJ1-3; D not resolved. V dropped 7 bases and J dropped 1 base, with 12 bases sitting between them. The CDR3 consists of 14 residues. Germline V CDR1 and CDR2: SGHRS, YFSETQ. CDR3 in DNA: TGCGCCAGCCGGTACACTGTGTCTGGAAACACCATATATTTT. This gives the protein CASRYTVSGNTIYF.

Details on this clonotype: One end of the junction does not line up with germline, which may come from a read error. As DNA, the CDR3 is TGCGCCAGCAGTCTGCGGGAGGCCTCAATCAATGAGCAGTTCTTC. Its protein is CASSLREASINEQFF. The chain employs TRBV28 and TRBJ2-1; TRBD2 agrees at 8 bases. The CDR3 consists of 15 residues. Germline CDR1 and CDR2: MDHEN and SYDVKM. Using reference TRBV28 and TRBJ2-1 for the parts outside the CDR3, the full variable domain is DVKVTQSSRYLVKRTGEKVFLECVQDMDHENMFWYRQDPGLGLRLIYFSYDVKMKEKGDIPEGYSVSREKKERFSLILESASTNQTSMYLCASSLREASINEQFFGPGTRLTVL.

This clonotype occurred many times. V gene TRBV5-1 combines with J gene TRBJ1-5, with D maybe TRBD1 (6 bases). V was shortened by 0 bases and J by 6 bases, with 10 bases between the two germline ends. There are 14 residues in the CDR3. Germline assignment: CDR1 SGHRS and CDR2 YFSETQ. CDR3 bases: TGCGCCAGCAGCTTGGGGGGGGGCGTTCAGCCCCAGCATTTT. Protein product: CASSLGGGVQPQHF.

This clonotype was counted a few times. The chain links TRBV19 to TRBJ2-3; D is ambiguous. Trimming cost V 4 bases and J 5 bases, with 10 bases left between them. From germline, CDR1 is LNHDA and CDR2 SQIVND (reference sequence). The CDR3 is 13 residues long. The CDR3 spells CASSTPPRDTQYF. The CDR3 coding sequence is TGTGCCAGTAGTACCCCTCCACGAGATACGCAGTATTTT.

This clonotype was seen at least ten times. The chain links TRBV2 to TRBJ2-5, with D possibly called TRBD1 or TRBD2 (5 bases each). The CDR3 spans 13 residues. CDR1 and CDR2 (germline): SNHLY, FYNNEI. Trimming stripped 4 bases from V and 11 bases from J, with 17 bases between. CDR3 nucleotides: TGTGCCAGCAGTGCCCGGGACGCCGGGGATCAGTACTTC. Its protein is CASSARDAGDQYF.

The table lists this clonotype with many counts. The chain employs TRBV3-1 and TRBJ2-7; no firm D call. Germline CDR1 is LGHDT and CDR2 is YNNKEL (reference sequence). V lost 1 base to trimming and J lost 3 bases, with 19 bases between them. The CDR3 runs to 17 residues. The CDR3 DNA follows: TGTGCCAGCAGCCAAGGGCGGAGAAGTTTTCCTATCTACGAGCAGTACTTC. Amino acids: CASSQGRRSFPIYEQYF.

This clonotype was observed at least ten times. The chain joins TRBV6-2 or TRBV6-3 to TRBJ2-5, with TRBD2 matching 7 bases. CDR1 is MNHEY and CDR2 is SVGEGT in the germline V gene. The CDR3 consists of 17 residues. V dropped 5 bases and J dropped 7; count of bases not matched to a gene: 19. CDR3 DNA sequence: TGTGCCAGCAGTGAAGAGACCATGGAGAGCACGGGGGGGACCCAGTACTTC. Translation gives CASSEETMESTGGTQYF.

This clonotype was seen at least ten times. This chain connects TRBV19 to TRBJ2-7; the D gene is possibly TRBD1 (6 bases). The V gene's germline CDR1 is LNHDA and CDR2 SQIVND (reference sequence). Trimming took 5 bases from V and 4 from J, leaving 15 bases between them. The CDR3 is 14 residues long. CDR3 nucleotides: TGTGCCAGTAGTCCCGAGGGGGATCGGTACGAGCAGTACTTC. It yields the protein CASSPEGDRYEQYF.

For this clonotype: The junction does not match germline at one end; this may be a read error. The chain is built from TRBV6-2 or TRBV6-3 and TRBJ1-6; TRBD1 agrees at 8 bases. CDR1 and CDR2 from the germline V gene are MNHEY and SVGEGT. There are 17 residues in the CDR3. The CDR3 sequence is CASRRTGPVSCNLPLHF. CDR3 in DNA: TGTGCCAGCAGACGGACAGGGCCGGTGTCCTGTAATTTACCCCTCCACTTT.

By its share, this clonotype is medium-sized (0.01 to 0.1%). The chain is built from TRBV6-4 and TRBJ2-7; D is possibly TRBD1 (6 bases). V lost 3 bases to trimming and J lost 6 bases, with 15 bases between them. Germline V gene sequence: CDR1 MRHNA, CDR2 SNTAGT. The CDR3 extends over 14 amino acids. This CDR3 is CASSEGGLPAEQYF. CDR3 DNA: TGTGCCAGCAGTGAAGGGGGATTACCGGCCGAGCAGTACTTC.

Turning to this clonotype: The junction shows a germline mismatch at one end, possibly a read error. This chain links TRBV5-8 with TRBJ2-7; D unresolved. This CDR3 has 13 amino acids. CDR1 and CDR2 from the germline V gene are SGHTS and YDEGEE. The CDR3 DNA reads TGTGCTAGCAGCCCCATGAGGTTCTACGAGCAGTACTTC. It yields the protein CASSPMRFYEQYF.

This clonotype rates as medium-sized. The chain recombines TRBV6-1 with TRBJ2-7; 11 bases agree with TRBD1. CDR3 length equals 15 residues. Germline CDR1 is MNHNS and CDR2 is SASEGT. V lost 4 bases, J lost 1 base, and 3 bases stayed unmatched. This chain's CDR3 is CASSGTGGRSYEQYF. Written as DNA, the CDR3 is TGTGCCAGCAGTGGGACAGGGGGCCGGTCCTACGAGCAGTACTTC.

This clonotype was observed at least ten times. The chain links TRBV18 to TRBJ2-6; D is uncertain. Trimming took 3 bases from V and 1 from J, leaving 10 bases between them. The CDR3 runs to 16 residues. CDR1 is KGHSH, CDR2 LQKENI, per germline. The CDR3 loop reads CASSPSEQSGANVLTF. CDR3 sequence (DNA): TGTGCCAGCTCACCTTCTGAACAGTCTGGGGCCAACGTCCTGACTTTC.

Comments on this clonotype: With a much larger clone just one base away, this may be a read error. The chain joins TRBV3-1 to TRBJ2-7; 7 nucleotides match TRBD2. The trim removed 5 bases at V and 4 bases at J, leaving 8 bases unmatched. Germline V gene data show CDR1 as LGHDT and CDR2 as YNNKEL (reference sequence). The CDR3 extends over 14 amino acids. CDR3 amino acids: CASSSSGCIYEQYF. CDR3 DNA: TGTGCCAGCAGCTCTAGCGGATGCATTTACGAGCAGTACTTC.

Relative to its sample, this clonotype is medium-sized. This chain uses TRBV6-1 with TRBJ2-7; 7 nucleotides agree with TRBD1. The CDR3 runs 14 residues. Germline V CDR1 and CDR2: MNHNS, SASEGT. Trimming removed 6 bases from V and 2 bases from J; junction bases left unmatched: 7. DNA for the CDR3: TGTGCCAGCAGAGGACCGGGACAGCCCTACGAGCAGTACTTC. Residues: CASRGPGQPYEQYF.

As regards this clonotype: This likely stems from a read error, as it lies one base from a far larger clone. The V and J genes are TRBV6-6 and TRBJ1-5; 7 nucleotides line up with TRBD1. Germline loops: CDR1 MNHNY, CDR2 SVGAGI (reference sequence). The CDR3 sequence is 14 residues long. CDR3 sequence reads: CTSSARDSSQPQHF. The CDR3 bases are TGTACCAGCAGCGCCAGGGACAGCAGTCAGCCCCAGCATTTT.

Comment on this clonotype: At one end the junction does not follow the germline gene, possibly because of a read error. The chain employs TRBV6-5 and TRBJ2-7, with D perhaps matching TRBD2 (5 bases). Germline CDR1 and CDR2: MNHEY and SVGAGI. The CDR3 totals 13 residues. The CDR3 spells CASSYLPGFEHYF. CDR3 DNA: TGTGCCAGCAGTTACTTACCGGGATTCGAGCATTACTTC.